These 2 T cell receptor beta chains were sequenced from one sample in a study of shared T cell receptors in the human thymus. Only in-frame clones appear in the TCRdb table, and some are missing; sequencing was by immunoSEQ multiplex PCR. The sample contains about 660,000 clones, about 87% of which appear only once. The sample also formed part of further work on human thymus T cells.

The material sequenced was thymocytes. Receptor source: a boy younger than two with a congenital heart defect.

The rearrangement joins TRBV25-1 to TRBJ2-1, with 14 bases lining up with TRBD2. The V gene's germline CDR1 is MGHDK and CDR2 SYGVNS. The trim removed 4 bases at V and 4 bases at J, leaving 6 bases unmatched. The CDR3 consists of 17 residues. DNA of the CDR3: TGTGCCAGCAGTGGACTAGCGGGAGGGCCGGATTACAATGAGCAGTTCTTC. This encodes CASSGLAGGPDYNEQFF.

The chain uses TRBV15 and TRBJ2-4; 9 positions agree with TRBD1. Germline V CDR1 and CDR2: LNHNV, YYDKDF (reference sequence). V was pared by 5 bases and J by 8 bases, with 10 bases of the junction left unmatched. The CDR3 length is 15 residues. The DNA of the CDR3 is TGTGCCACCAGCGGTAAGGGACAGGGAACGGACATTCAGTACTTC. Encoded protein: CATSGKGQGTDIQYF. Looking up the rest from reference TRBV15 and TRBJ2-4 gives the full variable domain: DAMVIQNPRYQVTQFGKPVTLSCSQTLNHNVMYWYQQKSSQAPKLLFHYYDKDFNNEADTPDNFQSRRPNTSFCFLDIRSPGLGDTAMYLCATSGKGQGTDIQYFGAGTRLSVL.